This entry lists 12 T cell receptor beta chains sequenced from one sample in a study of CD8 T cells in ankylosing spondylitis. TCRdb recomputed calls from the 5' RACE reads with MiXCR, one row per CDR3 protein. The table has around 32,000 distinct CDR3 sequences, about 7.2% seen once; the top ten hold roughly a tenth. The sequenced material came from blood, either unsorted or a sorted T cell fraction (not recorded which). All receptors come from a male donor with ankylosing spondylitis or in good health (not recorded which).

This clonotype was observed at least ten times. The chain joins TRBV24-1 to TRBJ2-1, with 11 nucleotides matching TRBD2. There are 17 residues in the CDR3. V lost 3 bases, J lost 7 bases, and 10 bases stayed unmatched. Germline lookup yields CDR1 KGHDR and CDR2 SFDVKD. Here the CDR3 DNA reads TGTGCCACCAGTGATGATACGACTAGCGGGATAGCAAATGAGCAGTTCTTC. It codes for CATSDDTTSGIANEQFF.

The sample holds many counts of this clonotype. The genes are TRBV29-1 and TRBJ2-5; 8 bases agree with TRBD2. The germline V gene encodes CDR1 SQVTM and CDR2 ANQGSEA. Trimming removed 3 bases from V and 5 bases from J; junction bases left unmatched: 8. The CDR3 has 14 amino acids. The CDR3 sequence is CSVDWRGVTETQYF. As DNA, the CDR3 is TGCAGCGTTGATTGGCGGGGGGTTACGGAGACCCAGTACTTC.

The chain uses TRBV6-5 and TRBJ2-7, with 7 nucleotides matching TRBD1. The junction had 3 bases not matched to a gene; V was cut back by 2 bases and J by 2 bases. The germline V gene has CDR1 MNHEY and CDR2 SVGAGI. CDR3 size: 14 residues. In DNA, the CDR3 is TGTGCCAGCAGTTACGGACAGGAGGCCTACGAGCAGTACTTC. Protein sequence: CASSYGQEAYEQYF.

This clonotype has a count of ten or more. The rearrangement uses TRBV7-3 and TRBJ2-1; 8 bases agree with TRBD1. CDR1 is SGHTA and CDR2 is FQGTGA in the germline V gene. The CDR3 totals 15 residues. V lost 6 bases, J lost 0 bases, and 4 bases stayed unmatched. CDR3 protein: CASSQGALSYNEQFF. CDR3 DNA sequence: TGTGCCAGCAGTCAGGGGGCCCTCTCCTACAATGAGCAGTTCTTC.

The table lists this clonotype with many counts. This chain joins TRBV10-2 and TRBJ2-7; D remains ambiguous. The length of the CDR3 is 11 residues. V gave up 4 bases and J gave up 7 bases, with 8 bases separating them. CDR1 is WSHSY, CDR2 SAAADI, per germline. The CDR3 loop is CASSVVGEQYF. CDR3 in DNA: TGCGCCAGCAGTGTCGTTGGAGAGCAGTACTTC.

There are many counts of this clonotype. The V call is TRBV29-1, the J call TRBJ2-5, with 7 bases matching TRBD1. The CDR3 sequence is 13 residues long. V was pared by 5 bases and J by 5 bases, with 8 bases of the junction left unmatched. CDR1 is SQVTM and CDR2 is ANQGSEA in the germline V gene. In DNA, the CDR3 is TGCAGCGTTCCGGCGACAGGGCAGGAGACCCAGTACTTC. It encodes CSVPATGQETQYF.

The chain recombines TRBV7-2 with TRBJ2-1; 9 nucleotides match TRBD2. V gave up 8 bases and J gave up 4 bases; unmatched junction bases: 9. CDR3 size: 15 residues. Germline V CDR1 and CDR2: SGHTA, FQGNSA. The CDR3 spells CASLAAGGGYNEQFF. The CDR3 DNA is TGTGCCAGCTTAGCAGCGGGAGGAGGATACAATGAGCAGTTCTTC.

This clonotype was observed many times. The chain uses TRBV20-1 and TRBJ2-2, with 14 bases identical to TRBD2. Germline loops: CDR1 DFQATT, CDR2 SNEGSKA (reference sequence). The V and J ends lost 5 bases and 8 bases, in that order; junction bases with no gene match: 13. This CDR3 is built from 17 residues. CDR3 sequence (DNA): TGCAGTGCTTTCCGACTAGCGGGAGGGCCCTCGGAAGGGGAGCTGTTTTTT. It yields the protein CSAFRLAGGPSEGELFF.

This clonotype was observed many times. The J gene is TRBJ1-1, the V gene TRBV28; no clear D. Germline assignment: CDR1 MDHEN and CDR2 SYDVKM. The CDR3 is 14 amino acids. With 0 bases removed from V and 1 base from J, the gap between germline ends came to 6 bases. In DNA, the CDR3 is TGTGCCAGCAGTTTATGGTTAAGGAACACTGAAGCTTTCTTT. Its protein product is CASSLWLRNTEAFF.

The CDR3, as DNA: TGTGCCATCAGCGCGGACAGCCACCGGAACACTGAAGCTTTCTTT. Protein sequence: CAISADSHRNTEAFF. The rearrangement joins TRBV10-3 to TRBJ1-1, with a tentative D call TRBD1 (6 bases). V lost 6 bases and J 1 base, leaving 15 bases between the germline ends. CDR1 is ENHRY, CDR2 SYGVKD, per germline. The CDR3 is 15 amino acids.

In its sample, this clonotype was seen a few times. The V and J genes are TRBV7-9 and TRBJ1-2, with D tentatively TRBD1 (6 bases). Trimming removed 1 base from V and 6 bases from J, with 12 bases in between. The CDR3 contains 14 residues. Germline loops: CDR1 SEHNR, CDR2 FQNEAQ (reference sequence). CDR3 bases: TGTGCCAGCAGCTTAGTCAGGGGAGTGGATGGCTACACCTTC. Encoded protein: CASSLVRGVDGYTF.

Many counts were recorded for this clonotype. The chain carries TRBV7-6 and TRBJ2-1; D is uncertain. There are 13 residues in the CDR3. CDR1 is SGHVS, CDR2 FNYEAQ, per germline. Trimming took off 2 bases at V and 5 bases at J, with 7 bases between the two ends. The CDR3 loop reads CASSLSGNNEQFF. The CDR3 DNA follows: TGTGCCAGCAGCTTATCGGGTAACAATGAGCAGTTCTTC. Full variable domain (missing parts from reference TRBV7-6 and TRBJ2-1): GAGVSQSPRYKVTKRGQDVALRCDPISGHVSLYWYRQALGQGPEFLTYFNYEAQQDKSGLPNDRFSAERPEGSISTLTIQRTEQRDSAMYRCASSLSGNNEQFFGPGTRLTVL.